The clone carrying this T cell receptor beta chain was picked up a small number of times. This specimen comes from a study of T-cell reconstitution after alpha-beta-depleted transplantation in children. A TCRbeta library incorporating unique molecular identifiers was prepared. TCRdb reprocessed the PCR reads via MiXCR and lists one record per CDR3 protein. The table has about 500,000 distinct CDR3 sequences, about 30% seen once. This CDR3 spans 14 amino acids. J was trimmed by 7 bases and V by 4 bases; bases with no gene match: 8. The germline V gene encodes CDR1 SQVTM and CDR2 ANQGSEA. The rearrangement uses TRBV29-1 and TRBJ2-5; TRBD2 aligns across 11 bases. This sequence originates from a human donor who donated a stem cell graft to a child with aplastic anemia. The specimen comprised PBMCs from the stem cell graft donor, sampled from the stem cell graft. CDR3 sequence reads: CSVVVGLAETTQYF. The CDR3 DNA follows: TGCAGCGTTGTCGTGGGACTAGCGGAGACGACCCAGTACTTC. The full variable domain, in which reference TRBV29-1 and TRBJ2-5 provide the parts outside the CDR3, is SAVISQKPSRDICQRGTSLTIQCQVDSQVTMMFWYRQQPGQSLTLIATANQGSEATYESGFVIDKFPISRPNLTFSTLTVSNMSPEDSSIYLCSVVVGLAETTQYFGPGTRLLVL.